The 6 T cell receptor beta chains below all came from one sample that was sequenced in a study of Graves' ophthalmopathy and Graves' hyperthyroidism. The authors amplified TCR beta CDR3 regions from RNA transcripts. Investigators did first-round RT-PCR with HTBI primers, then second-round multiplex PCR. TCRdb itself ran the multiplex PCR reads through MiXCR, one entry per CDR3 protein. The sample lists about 620,000 distinct CDR3 sequences; approximately 22% were seen once. The sequenced material came from peripheral blood. The source is a woman aged 18-29 years with stable Graves' hyperthyroidism. Some clones in this sample may be carry-over from other donors' samples.

There are many counts of this clonotype. This chain joins TRBV20-1 and TRBJ2-6, with 8 bases that match TRBD2. V shed 3 bases and J 2 bases; nucleotides not matched to a gene: 3. Germline CDR1 is DFQATT and CDR2 is SNEGSKA (reference sequence). The CDR3 extends over 15 amino acids. CDR3: CSASGRVAGANVLTF. CDR3 bases: TGCAGTGCTAGCGGGAGGGTTGCTGGGGCCAACGTCCTGACTTTC.

This clonotype was observed a handful of times. CDR3 region: CASSPGQGASGYTF. Here the CDR3 DNA reads TGTGCCAGCAGCCCCGGACAGGGGGCAAGTGGCTACACCTTC. The chain employs TRBV5-4 and TRBJ1-2; TRBD1 agrees at 11 bases. CDR1 is SGHNT, CDR2 YYREEE, per germline (reference sequence). This CDR3 comprises 14 residues. With V trimmed by 4 bases and J by 7 bases, 6 bases remained unmatched.

This clonotype was counted many times. The V gene is TRBV28, the J gene TRBJ2-5; D gene unclear. Germline CDR1 reads MDHEN; CDR2 reads SYDVKM. The germline V and J ends were trimmed by 6 bases and 4 bases, with 12 bases remaining between them. CDR3 size: 13 residues. Here the CDR3 DNA reads TGTGCCAGCAGGTCGGGTAAGGGAGAGACCCAGTACTTC. It codes for CASRSGKGETQYF.

In its sample, this clonotype was seen a few times. The chain combines TRBV7-2 with TRBJ2-5; tentative D call: TRBD1 (5 bases). Germline V CDR1 and CDR2: SGHTA, FQGNSA. V lost 4 bases and J 0 bases, leaving 9 bases between the germline ends. The CDR3 extends over 14 amino acids. For the CDR3, the DNA is TGTGCCAGCAGCTCGCTGGACAACCAAGAGACCCAGTACTTC. Its protein is CASSSLDNQETQYF.

The chain links TRBV20-1 to TRBJ2-7; 9 positions match TRBD2. The CDR3 is 16 amino acids. V shed 0 bases, J shed 4 bases, and the junction held 10 bases outside the gene matches. Per the germline V gene, CDR1 is DFQATT and CDR2 is SNEGSKA (reference sequence). Here the CDR3 DNA reads TGCAGTGCTAGAGATCATGCGGGAGGGCCGACATACGAGCAGTACTTC. Translation: CSARDHAGGPTYEQYF.

This clonotype was seen at least ten times. This chain uses TRBV29-1 with TRBJ2-7; D is ambiguous. The CDR3 runs 11 residues. Germline V lookup: CDR1 SQVTM, CDR2 ANQGSEA. V shed 6 bases and J shed 6 bases, with 12 bases lying between them. The CDR3 DNA reads TGCAGCGTCAAGATCGGTAGCGAGCAGTACTTC. It codes for CSVKIGSEQYF.